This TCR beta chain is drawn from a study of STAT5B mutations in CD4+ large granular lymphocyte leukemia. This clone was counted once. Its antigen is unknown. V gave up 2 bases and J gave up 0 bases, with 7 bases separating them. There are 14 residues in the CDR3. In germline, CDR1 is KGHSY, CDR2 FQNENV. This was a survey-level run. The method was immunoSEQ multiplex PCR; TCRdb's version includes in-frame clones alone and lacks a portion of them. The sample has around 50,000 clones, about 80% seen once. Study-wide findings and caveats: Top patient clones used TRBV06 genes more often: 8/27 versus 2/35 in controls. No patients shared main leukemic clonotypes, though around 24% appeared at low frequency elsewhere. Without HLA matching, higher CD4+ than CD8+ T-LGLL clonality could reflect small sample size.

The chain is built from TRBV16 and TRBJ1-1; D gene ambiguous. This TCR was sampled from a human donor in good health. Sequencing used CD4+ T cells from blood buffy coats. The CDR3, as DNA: TGTGCCAGCAGCCAAACAACAATGAACACTGAAGCTTTCTTT. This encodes CASSQTTMNTEAFF.